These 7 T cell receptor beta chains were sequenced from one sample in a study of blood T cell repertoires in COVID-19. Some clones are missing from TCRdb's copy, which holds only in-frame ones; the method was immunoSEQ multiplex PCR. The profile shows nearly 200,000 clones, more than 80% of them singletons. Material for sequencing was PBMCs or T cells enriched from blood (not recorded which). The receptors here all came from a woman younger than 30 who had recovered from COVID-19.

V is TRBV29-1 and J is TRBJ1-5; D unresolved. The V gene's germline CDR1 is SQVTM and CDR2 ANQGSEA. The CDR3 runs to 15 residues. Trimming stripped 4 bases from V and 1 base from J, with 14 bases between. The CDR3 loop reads CSVGRNTGSNQPQHF. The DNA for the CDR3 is TGCAGCGTTGGGAGGAATACGGGGAGCAATCAGCCCCAGCATTTT.

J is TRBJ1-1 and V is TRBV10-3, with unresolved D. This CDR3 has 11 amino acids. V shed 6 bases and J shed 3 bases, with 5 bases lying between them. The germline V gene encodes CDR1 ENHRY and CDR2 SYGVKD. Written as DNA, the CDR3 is TGTGCCATCAGGCGGGACACTGAAGCTTTCTTT. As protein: CAIRRDTEAFF.

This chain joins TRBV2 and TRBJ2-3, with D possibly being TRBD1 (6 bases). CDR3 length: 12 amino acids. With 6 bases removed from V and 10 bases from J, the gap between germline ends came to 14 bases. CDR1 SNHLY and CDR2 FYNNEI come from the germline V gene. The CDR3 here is CASRADSGPQYF. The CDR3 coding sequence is TGTGCCAGCAGAGCGGACAGTGGCCCGCAGTATTTT.

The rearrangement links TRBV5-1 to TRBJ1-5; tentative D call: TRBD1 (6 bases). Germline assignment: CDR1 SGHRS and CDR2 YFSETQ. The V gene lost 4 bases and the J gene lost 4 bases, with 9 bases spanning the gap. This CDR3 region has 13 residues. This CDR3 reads CASSEGQNQPQHF. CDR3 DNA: TGCGCCAGCAGCGAGGGACAAAATCAGCCCCAGCATTTT. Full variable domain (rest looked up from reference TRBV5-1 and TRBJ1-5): KAGVTQTPRYLIKTRGQQVTLSCSPISGHRSVSWYQQTPGQGLQFLFEYFSETQRNKGNFPGRFSGRQFSNSRSEMNVSTLELGDSALYLCASSEGQNQPQHFGDGTRLSIL.

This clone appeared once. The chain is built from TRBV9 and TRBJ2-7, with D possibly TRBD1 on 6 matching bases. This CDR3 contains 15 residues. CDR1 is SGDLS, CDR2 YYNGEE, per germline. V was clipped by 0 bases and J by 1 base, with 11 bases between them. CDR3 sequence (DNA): TGTGCCAGCAGCGTAGCTGTGGGGACATCCTACGAGCAGTACTTC. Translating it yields CASSVAVGTSYEQYF.

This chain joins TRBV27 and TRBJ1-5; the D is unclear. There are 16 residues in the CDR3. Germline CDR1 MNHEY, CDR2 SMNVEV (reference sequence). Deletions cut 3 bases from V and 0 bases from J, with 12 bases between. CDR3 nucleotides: TGTGCCAGCAGTTTTCCCCCGGGGTATAGCAATCAGCCCCAGCATTTT. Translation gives CASSFPPGYSNQPQHF.

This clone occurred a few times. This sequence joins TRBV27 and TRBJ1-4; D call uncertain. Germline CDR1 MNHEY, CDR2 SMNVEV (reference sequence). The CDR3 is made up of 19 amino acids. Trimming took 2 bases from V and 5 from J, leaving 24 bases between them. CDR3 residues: CASSLTPPRAASSNEKLFF. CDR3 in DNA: TGTGCCAGCAGTTTAACGCCCCCGCGCGCGGCCAGCTCGAATGAAAAACTGTTTTTT.